These 21 T cell receptor beta chains came from one sample sequenced in a study of blood T cell repertoires in COVID-19. Method: immunoSEQ multiplex PCR; TCRdb's copy keeps in-frame clones and lacks some. This sample has about 70,000 clones, with approximately 83% found just once. Sample: peripheral blood. The receptor set was obtained from a man aged 35-49 years with COVID-19, enrolled during active disease.

The chain is built from TRBV19 and TRBJ2-5; 8 bases fit TRBD1. The germline V gene has CDR1 LNHDA and CDR2 SQIVND (reference sequence). V was pared by 5 bases and J by 2 bases, with 7 bases of the junction left unmatched. This CDR3 region has 15 residues. This CDR3 reads CASSARDRIQETQYF. For the CDR3, the DNA is TGTGCCAGTAGTGCCCGGGACAGGATTCAAGAGACCCAGTACTTC.

Only a few counts were recorded for this clone. This chain joins TRBV5-4 and TRBJ1-6; D remains unclear. V was cut by 2 bases and J by 8 bases, with 11 bases left in between. From germline, CDR1 is SGHNT and CDR2 YYREEE (reference sequence). The CDR3 consists of 14 residues. CDR3 bases: TGTGCCAGCAGCTTAAGGAGCGTCGATTCACCCCTCCACTTT. It specifies CASSLRSVDSPLHF.

The chain links TRBV7-9 to TRBJ1-1; D is undetermined. Germline V gene sequence: CDR1 SEHNR, CDR2 FQNEAQ (reference sequence). V lost 5 bases and J lost 6, with 10 bases in between. CDR3 length: 12 amino acids. Here the CDR3 reads CASSPPRPEAFF. The CDR3 DNA sequence: TGTGCCAGCAGCCCCCCCCGTCCTGAAGCTTTCTTT.

The rearrangement links TRBV10-3 to TRBJ2-7; TRBD2 is a possible D gene (7 bases). Germline CDR1 reads ENHRY; CDR2 reads SYGVKD. CDR3 length: 13 amino acids. V was cut by 4 bases and J by 6 bases, with 13 bases left in between. The CDR3 DNA follows: TGTGCCATCAGTGCCTGGGGGGGGGCCGAGCAGTACTTC. The encoded protein is CAISAWGGAEQYF.

The chain carries TRBV7-2 and TRBJ2-5, with 13 nucleotides matching TRBD2. The germline V gene has CDR1 SGHTA and CDR2 FQGNSA. The CDR3 contains 17 residues. V shed 3 bases, J shed 4 bases, and the junction held 8 bases outside the gene matches. CDR3 DNA: TGTGCCAGCAGCTTTCCATCAACTAGCGGGGGGGTAGAGACCCAGTACTTC. Protein sequence: CASSFPSTSGGVETQYF.

V usage is TRBV19 and J usage is TRBJ2-7; 7 nucleotides align to TRBD1. After removal of 4 bases from V and 0 bases from J, the junction contained 3 bases not matched to a gene. This CDR3 region has 14 residues. Germline CDR1 reads LNHDA; CDR2 reads SQIVND (reference sequence). DNA of the CDR3: TGTGCCAGTAGTAAACAGGGGACCTCCTACGAGCAGTACTTC. This sequence encodes CASSKQGTSYEQYF. The whole variable domain, remainder taken from reference TRBV19 and TRBJ2-7, is DGGITQSPKYLFRKEGQNVTLSCEQNLNHDAMYWYRQDPGQGLRLIYYSQIVNDFQKGDIAEGYSVSREKKESFPLTVTSAQKNPTAFYLCASSKQGTSYEQYFGPGTRLTVT.

The J gene is TRBJ2-1, the V gene TRBV7-2; 10 bases line up with TRBD1. The CDR3 has 15 amino acids. Germline V CDR1 and CDR2: SGHTA, FQGNSA. The V gene end was trimmed by 3 bases and the J gene end by 3 bases; junction bases not matched to a gene: 2. In DNA form, the CDR3 reads TGTGCCAGCAGCTTGGGACAGGGGAGCTACAATGAGCAGTTCTTC. Translation: CASSLGQGSYNEQFF.

This clone has more than one count but fewer than ten. DNA of the CDR3: TGTGCCAGCAGTGAAACTTGGACAGGGTCAAATGAGCAGTTCTTC. Encoded protein: CASSETWTGSNEQFF. V gene TRBV6-1 combines with J gene TRBJ2-1; TRBD1 matches at 8 bases. The CDR3 has 15 residues. The germline CDR1 and CDR2 sequences are MNHNS and SASEGT. J lost 7 bases, V lost 2 bases, and 7 bases had no gene match.

This sequence joins TRBV4-1 and TRBJ2-2; 9 nucleotides match TRBD1. CDR1 and CDR2 from the germline V gene are MGHRA and YSYEKL. The CDR3 has 18 amino acids. Unmatched junction bases numbered 11, after V lost 4 bases and J lost 2 bases. Here the CDR3 reads CASSLAPPGQGNTGELFF. The CDR3 nucleotides are TGCGCCAGCAGCCTTGCCCCTCCGGGACAGGGTAACACCGGGGAGCTGTTTTTT.

The chain has TRBV4-1 and TRBJ2-2; TRBD2 matches 8 bases. After removal of 2 bases from V and 6 bases from J, the junction contained 8 bases not matched to a gene. This CDR3 has 16 amino acids. From germline, CDR1 is MGHRA and CDR2 YSYEKL. The CDR3 spells CASSQSVAGGAGELFF. The CDR3, as DNA: TGCGCCAGCAGCCAATCGGTGGCGGGGGGCGCCGGGGAGCTGTTTTTT.

For the CDR3, the DNA is TGTGCCAGTAGTGAGACAGGGCTTACCTACGAGCAGTACTTC. Its protein is CASSETGLTYEQYF. The V gene is TRBV19, the J gene TRBJ2-7; 7 nucleotides align to TRBD1. The CDR3 spans 14 residues. V shed 5 bases and J 2 bases; nucleotides not matched to a gene: 6. CDR1 and CDR2 from the germline V gene are LNHDA and SQIVND (reference sequence).

This chain connects TRBV2 to TRBJ2-1, with D perhaps matching TRBD1 (5 bases). Trimming cost V 3 bases and J 2 bases, with 11 bases left between them. The CDR3 consists of 15 residues. Per germline, CDR1 SNHLY and CDR2 FYNNEI. The CDR3 DNA reads TGTGCCAGCAGTGATAGGGGCACCCCCTACAATGAGCAGTTCTTC. Residues: CASSDRGTPYNEQFF. Combining the CDR3 with reference TRBV2 and TRBJ2-1 gives the whole variable domain EPEVTQTPSHQVTQMGQEVILRCVPISNHLYFYWYRQILGQKVEFLVSFYNNEISEKSEIFDDQFSVERPDGSNFTLKIRSTKLEDSAMYFCASSDRGTPYNEQFFGPGTRLTVL.

The rearrangement links TRBV7-8 to TRBJ1-1, with 8 bases lining up with TRBD1. CDR3 length: 17 amino acids. The ends lost 5 bases at V and 3 bases at J; junction bases unmatched: 14. CDR1 and CDR2 from the germline V gene are SGHVS and FQNEAQ. Here the CDR3 DNA reads TGTGCCAGCAGCCGTAGACAGGGGATCAAGTTTTACACTGAAGCTTTCTTT. Its translation: CASSRRQGIKFYTEAFF.

The genes are TRBV6-5 and TRBJ2-5, with a tentative D call TRBD1 (5 bases). The CDR3 has 15 amino acids. Trimming cost V 5 bases and J 2 bases, with 15 bases left between them. The germline CDR1 and CDR2 sequences are MNHEY and SVGAGI. The CDR3 DNA sequence: TGTGCCAGCAGTCCCAGTGGACACCCTCAAGAGACCCAGTACTTC. This codes for CASSPSGHPQETQYF.

As DNA, the CDR3 is TGTGCCAGCAGCCAAGGCGGGTCAACTAATGAAAAACTGTTTTTT. Protein product: CASSQGGSTNEKLFF. V usage is TRBV4-2 and J usage is TRBJ1-4; unclear D gene. V was cut by 1 base and J by 0 bases, with 6 bases left in between. From germline, CDR1 is LGHNA and CDR2 YNFKEQ. The CDR3 is made up of 15 amino acids.

The J gene is TRBJ1-6, the V gene TRBV19; 9 nucleotides align to TRBD1. The germline CDR1 and CDR2 sequences are LNHDA and SQIVND (reference sequence). The trim removed 6 bases at V and 7 bases at J, leaving 10 bases unmatched. The CDR3 has 16 residues. The CDR3 region has the DNA TGTGCCAGTAGCCAAGTGGGGACAGGGATCAATTCACCCCTCCACTTT. Its translation is CASSQVGTGINSPLHF.

The rearrangement joins TRBV6-5 to TRBJ1-3; D uncertain. Trimming took 10 bases from V and 0 from J, leaving 4 bases between them. The germline gives CDR1 MNHEY, CDR2 SVGAGI. The CDR3 covers 11 residues. Here the CDR3 reads CAIGSGNTIYF. Here the CDR3 DNA reads TGTGCCATCGGCTCTGGAAACACCATATATTTT.

The V gene is TRBV9, the J gene TRBJ2-1; TRBD2 agrees at 15 bases. The CDR3 covers 23 residues. V dropped 2 bases and J dropped 0; count of bases not matched to a gene: 18. Germline-derived CDR1 and CDR2 are SGDLS and YYNGEE. CDR3 sequence: CASSVSLPRPGLAGGYSYNEQFF. CDR3 bases: TGTGCCAGCAGCGTTTCGCTTCCGCGGCCGGGACTAGCGGGGGGTTACTCCTACAATGAGCAGTTCTTC.

The genes are TRBV9 and TRBJ1-2; 9 nucleotides align to TRBD1. The ends lost 5 bases at V and 5 bases at J; junction bases unmatched: 7. The CDR3 loop spans 14 amino acids. Germline CDR1 and CDR2: SGDLS and YYNGEE. CDR3: CASSTGTGSYGYTF. DNA for the CDR3: TGTGCCAGCAGTACCGGGACAGGGAGTTATGGCTACACCTTC. Combining the CDR3 with reference TRBV9 and TRBJ1-2 gives the whole variable domain DSGVTQTPKHLITATGQRVTLRCSPRSGDLSVYWYQQSLDQGLQFLIQYYNGEERAKGNILERFSAQQFPDLHSELNLSSLELGDSALYFCASSTGTGSYGYTFGSGTRLTVV.

The CDR3 DNA follows: TGTGCCAGCAGAAAGTCAACCTTCCGGGACAGGGGAGGCGGGGAGCTGTTTTTT. Encoded protein: CASRKSTFRDRGGGELFF. The chain links TRBV7-2 to TRBJ2-2; 10 bases map to TRBD1. Germline V gene data show CDR1 as SGHTA and CDR2 as FQGNSA. The CDR3 runs 18 residues. The trim removed 6 bases at V and 7 bases at J, leaving 17 bases unmatched.

CDR3 DNA sequence: TGTGCCAGCAGTTCGCGCCCACAGGGGGCGGGAGAGACCCAGTACTTC. Translating it yields CASSSRPQGAGETQYF. V usage is TRBV27 and J usage is TRBJ2-5; TRBD1 matches at 9 bases. Trimming at V came to 4 bases and at J to 4 bases, leaving 10 bases not matched to a gene. This CDR3 has 16 residues. CDR1 and CDR2 from the germline V gene are MNHEY and SMNVEV (reference sequence).